Detailed here is one T cell receptor (beta chain). The antigen is unknown. CDR1 is MDHEN and CDR2 is SYDVKM in the germline V gene. The V and J ends lost 2 bases and 4 bases respectively, with 15 bases between them. There are 15 residues in the CDR3. This record belongs to a study of identical twins. Study results and caveats: Shared out-of-frame alpha sequences (those common to twins) showed excess low generation probability. Abundant beta clonotypes from cord blood had fewer insertions, unlike memory repertoires, which showed none.

In TCRdb, the 5' RACE reads were re-called with MiXCR into one record per CDR3 protein. The profile shows some 440,000 distinct CDR3 sequences, 20% to 30% of them singletons. The sample was also linked to a second study, of T cells expressing NK-cell markers.

J is TRBJ2-7 and V is TRBV28; D not certain. The receptor's source is a woman aged 18-35 years in good health. Sequences were obtained from CD4+ T cells sorted from blood. CDR3 coding DNA: TGTGCCAGCAGTTTACCCACTCCAGGTCAATACGAGCAGTACTTC. This encodes CASSLPTPGQYEQYF.